This TCR beta chain is from a study of shared clonotypes between healthy human individuals. Study results and limitations: All-four-donor shared clonotypes had higher generation probabilities than non-shared clonotypes did.

This CDR3 comprises 13 residues. Germline V CDR1 and CDR2: MNHNS, SASEGT. V shed 4 bases and J shed 7 bases, with 14 bases lying between them. The authors' processing: Junction-only sequences without quality scores were provided by ImmunoSEQ, so filtering was different. Clones were read by immunoSEQ multiplex PCR, and TCRdb kept only the in-frame ones, dropping some. V and J calls and clone size are given by that table; D and trimming were obtained from the DNA. In the table there are roughly 1,600,000 clones, less than 99% of which are singletons. About this clone: Its antigen is currently unknown.

The clonotype comes from a man aged 25-45 years in good health. The genes are TRBV6-1 and TRBJ2-7; possibly TRBD2 for D (5 bases). Specimen: naive CD4+ T cells sorted from blood. Subset of the sample: CD45RA+ positively selected. CDR3 loop: CASSGVATGEQYF. The CDR3 DNA follows: TGTGCCAGCAGTGGTGTGGCGACGGGAGAGCAGTACTTC.